These 4 T cell receptor beta chains originate from one sample sequenced in a study of blood T cell repertoires in COVID-19. Using immunoSEQ multiplex PCR, the repertoire was profiled, and TCRdb retains in-frame clones only, with some absent. The table records some 87,000 clones, 70% to 90% of them present only once. The sample consisted of peripheral blood. The receptors here all came from a human donor in a cohort sampled during active COVID-19.

V and J are TRBV5-1 and TRBJ1-4, with TRBD1 matching 8 bases. Unmatched junction bases numbered 9, after V lost 0 bases and J lost 8 bases. Germline values: CDR1 SGHRS, CDR2 YFSETQ. This CDR3 spans 16 amino acids. CDR3 DNA: TGCGCCAGCAGCTTGGTTCCCAGGACAGGGCACGAAAAACTGTTTTTT. Protein: CASSLVPRTGHEKLFF.

This rearrangement joins TRBV11-2 to TRBJ1-5; no reliable D call. The V gene's germline CDR1 is SGHAT and CDR2 FQNNGV. V was cut by 0 bases and J by 6 bases, with 6 bases left in between. The CDR3 extends over 13 amino acids. In DNA form, the CDR3 reads TGTGCCAGCAGCTTAGATCCCAGTCAGCCCCAGCATTTT. It translates to CASSLDPSQPQHF.

This clone was counted a single time. The chain uses TRBV19 and TRBJ2-1; 10 positions agree with TRBD1. The CDR3 loop spans 14 amino acids. J was trimmed by 9 bases and V by 7 bases; bases with no gene match: 9. Germline lookup yields CDR1 LNHDA and CDR2 SQIVND (reference sequence). CDR3 residues: CASTQTGGRGEQFF. CDR3 coding DNA: TGTGCCAGTACCCAGACAGGGGGCCGGGGTGAGCAGTTCTTC.

This chain connects TRBV12-3 or TRBV12-4 to TRBJ2-2; D is uncertain. CDR3 length: 13 amino acids. Trimming stripped 6 bases from V and 0 bases from J, with 5 bases between. CDR3 bases: TGTGCCAGCAGGGCATCGAACACCGGGGAGCTGTTTTTT. Its protein is CASRASNTGELFF.